This TCR beta chain was sequenced for a study of CD8+ T cells in alopecia areata. Across the whole study: Treated patients were dosed with oral tofacitinib, taking 5 to 10 mg twice daily. Study observations and caveats: Normal scalp showed lower clonality than lesional scalp, especially alopecia totalis/universalis.

RNA extraction and reverse transcription yielded cDNA as sequencing template. Sequencing was performed with immunoSEQ multiplex PCR; in TCRdb, only in-frame clones are kept and a portion is missing. The sample lists approximately 150,000 clones, about 88% occurring once. Germline V gives CDR1 SQVTM, CDR2 ANQGSEA. The CDR3 runs to 11 residues. V gave up 6 bases and J gave up 7 bases; unmatched junction bases: 4. As to this clone: What it recognizes is unknown.

The sample's treatment: oral pan-JAK inhibitor, 5-10 mg twice daily. Alopecia areata patients provided lesional scalp punch biopsies and peripheral blood. Investigators sorted PBMCs to obtain both CD4+ and CD8+ T cells. Specimen: CD8+ T cells sorted from blood, collected at week 4, from a patient treated with tofacitinib. This sequence was found in a human donor with alopecia areata. The rearrangement joins TRBV29-1 to TRBJ2-7; 9 positions agree with TRBD1. CDR3 region: CSVLTGGEQYF. The CDR3 DNA reads TGCAGCGTCCTGACAGGGGGTGAGCAGTACTTC.